This is a list of T cell receptor beta chains from one sample in a study of response to subunit inactivated influenza vaccine. In TCRdb, the RT-PCR reads were re-called with MiXCR into one record per CDR3 protein. The sample includes 500,000 to 700,000 distinct CDR3 sequences, under 30% of them seen just once. Separately, the same data were catalogued under a study of T cells expressing NK-cell markers.

The material was CD4+ T cells sorted from PBMCs, obtained roughly 12 days after vaccination. The receptor source for this set is a man aged 50 to 60 who received an inactivated influenza vaccine. CDR3s include the opening cysteine and the closing phenylalanine or tryptophan. The order of the fields is J gene, V gene, D gene, clone size, CDR3 DNA, CDR3 protein. D genes are given only for firm matches. Size tells how often a clone was seen (once, few, many) or the class of an expanded clone, and some rows leave it out.

TRBJ2-2,TRBV7-9,.,few,TGTGCCAGCAGCTTAACCACAGGGCCCGGGGAGCTGTTTTTT,CASSLTTGPGELFF
TRBJ2-1,TRBV5-1,TRBD1,.,TGCGCCAGCAGCTTGCTTGGGGACAGCCCTTTTTCCAATGAGCAGTTCTTC,CASSLLGDSPFSNEQFF
TRBJ2-5,TRBV5-6,.,once,TGTGCCAGCAGAGGCAGCTCTGGAGAGACCCAGTACTTC,CASRGSSGETQYF
TRBJ1-1,TRBV20-1,.,few,TGCAGTGCTAGAGATCGGTCAGGGTCTCGGAACACTGAAGCTTTCTTT,CSARDRSGSRNTEAFF
TRBJ2-7,TRBV3-1,.,.,TGTGCCAGCAGCCAGACCACAGGACCTAGATACGAGCAGTACTTC,CASSQTTGPRYEQYF
TRBJ2-6,TRBV12-3/TRBV12-4,.,few,TGTGCCAGCAGTTTAGAGTCAGGGAGCCGCGTCCTGACTTTC,CASSLESGSRVLTF
TRBJ2-1,TRBV20-1,TRBD2,.,TGCAGTGCCCCGGTTCCTAGCGGGGTCAGTGAGCAGTTCTTC,CSAPVPSGVSEQFF
TRBJ2-5,TRBV10-3,TRBD2,.,TGTGCCATCAGCGGACTAGCGGGAGAAGAGACCCAGTACTTC,CAISGLAGEETQYF
TRBJ1-1,TRBV29-1,.,.,TGCAGCGTTGAAAGACAGATGAACACTGAAGCTTTCTTT,CSVERQMNTEAFF
TRBJ1-1,TRBV27,.,many,TGTGCCAGCAGTTTCAGCATACTGAACACTGAAGCTTTCTTT,CASSFSILNTEAFF
TRBJ2-1,TRBV20-1,.,.,TGCAGTGCTAACAGTCAGGGGAACAATGAGCAGTTCTTC,CSANSQGNNEQFF
TRBJ1-1,TRBV10-3,TRBD1,.,TGTGCCATCAGTGCGACAGGGGCTGGTGAAGCTTTCTTT,CAISATGAGEAFF
TRBJ1-1,TRBV7-6,.,.,TGTGCCACCAGCTTAGCAAAGGGGTGGACCACTGAAGCTTTCTTT,CATSLAKGWTTEAFF
TRBJ2-1,TRBV27,TRBD2,few,TGTGCCAGCAGTTTGACGGGGGGGCAGCAGTTCTTC,CASSLTGGQQFF
TRBJ2-5,TRBV28,.,.,TGTGCCAGCGGCCCTGGGACCGCTCAAGAGACCCAGTACTTC,CASGPGTAQETQYF
TRBJ2-5,TRBV29-1,.,many,TGCAGCGGCGGGACAGCTCAAGAGACCCAGTACTTC,CSGGTAQETQYF
TRBJ2-1,TRBV3-1,TRBD2,.,TGTGCCAGCAGCCAAGTGCTAGCGGGGGGAAATGAGCAGTTCTTC,CASSQVLAGGNEQFF
TRBJ2-7,TRBV12-3/TRBV12-4,.,.,TGTGCCAGCAGTTTGAATGGGCGGTTCTTCGACGAGCAGTACTTC,CASSLNGRFFDEQYF
TRBJ1-1,TRBV5-1,TRBD1,many,TGCGCCAGCAGCGCCACACCGGGACAGGGGAAAATGAACACTGAAGCTTTCTTT,CASSATPGQGKMNTEAFF
TRBJ2-1,TRBV29-1,TRBD2,.,TGCAGCGTCGCTGAACCCCTAGCGGGGGGGCAAGGTGAGCAGTTCTTC,CSVAEPLAGGQGEQFF
TRBJ1-5,TRBV29-1,.,few,TGCAGCGTTACCTCCGGGGACGCCAATCAGCCCCAGCATTTT,CSVTSGDANQPQHF
TRBJ2-3,TRBV12-3/TRBV12-4,.,.,TGTGCCAGCAACAACCCACCTCGTGATACGCAGTATTTT,CASNNPPRDTQYF
TRBJ2-5,TRBV7-3,.,.,TGTGCCAGCAGCTTAACGCGGAAAGAGACCCAGTACTTC,CASSLTRKETQYF
TRBJ2-3,TRBV7-2,.,many,TGTGCCAGCAGCTTTGTAAGCAACGCGGATACGCAGTATTTT,CASSFVSNADTQYF
TRBJ2-2,TRBV6-5,.,few,TGTGCCAGCAGTTTCCCCATTTCATCTGGGAACACCGGGGAGCTGTTTTTT,CASSFPISSGNTGELFF
TRBJ2-5,TRBV6-2/TRBV6-3,TRBD2,.,TGTGCCAGCAGAAGCGGGAGCAACCAAGAGACCCAGTACTTC,CASRSGSNQETQYF
TRBJ1-4,TRBV5-1,.,few,TGCGCCAGCAGCCAGGACAGACCTAATGAAAAACTGTTTTTT,CASSQDRPNEKLFF
TRBJ2-7,TRBV4-3,TRBD1,.,TGCGCCAGCAGCCAACTTAGACAGGGATCGACCTACGAGCAGTACTTC,CASSQLRQGSTYEQYF
TRBJ1-1,TRBV6-1,TRBD1,.,TGTGCCAGCAGTGAACAGGGGGGTACAGCTGAAGCTTTCTTT,CASSEQGGTAEAFF
TRBJ2-1,TRBV6-2/TRBV6-3,.,.,TGTGCCAGCAGCAGTAAAAAATCATGGGGTGATGAGCAGTTCTTC,CASSSKKSWGDEQFF
TRBJ1-1,TRBV7-8,.,.,TGTGCCAGTCAACTCGGCGTGAACACTGAAGCTTTCTTT,CASQLGVNTEAFF
TRBJ1-2,TRBV20-1,.,.,TGCAGTGCTCAACGGGGGGCAGGCTATGGCTACACCTTC,CSAQRGAGYGYTF
TRBJ2-2,TRBV12-3/TRBV12-4,.,.,TGTGCCAGCAGTCCACTAGGGATCGGGGAGCTGTTTTTT,CASSPLGIGELFF
TRBJ2-5,TRBV4-3,.,.,TGCGCCAGCAGCCGTAATGCACAAGAGACCCAGTACTTC,CASSRNAQETQYF
TRBJ2-3,TRBV15,.,once,TGTGCCACCAGCAGAGGCCTGGGCCCTGAGGATACGCAGTATTTT,CATSRGLGPEDTQYF
TRBJ2-3,TRBV6-5,TRBD1,few,TGTGCCAGCAGTTACGGTCAGGGGGCGAGGATTCACACAGATACGCAGTATTTT,CASSYGQGARIHTDTQYF
TRBJ2-5,TRBV6-1,.,few,TGTGCCAGCGCCCTCCTTGGCCCTGGAGAGACCCAGTACTTC,CASALLGPGETQYF
TRBJ2-5,TRBV29-1,TRBD2,few,TGCAGCGTTGCGGGACTAGCGGGGGTGGGGAGGGAGACCCAGTACTTC,CSVAGLAGVGRETQYF
TRBJ2-3,TRBV20-1,TRBD2,few,TGCAGTGCTAGTGGCCAGCGGGGGGCTAGCACAGATACGCAGTATTTT,CSASGQRGASTDTQYF
TRBJ2-3,TRBV18,.,.,TGTGCCAGCTCACCCCGGGCCGTATCTGATACGCAGTATTTT,CASSPRAVSDTQYF
TRBJ2-5,TRBV12-3/TRBV12-4,.,.,TGTGCCAGCAGTTTACGGCAGGGGATAGAGACCCAGTACTTC,CASSLRQGIETQYF